A selection of T cell receptor beta chains follows, all from one sample in a study of beta chain features in type 1 diabetes. Using immunoSEQ multiplex PCR, the repertoire was profiled, and TCRdb retains in-frame clones only, with some absent. In the table there are about 740,000 clones, under 15% of which are singletons. Material for sequencing was naive CD4+ T cells from blood. These receptors were collected from a man aged 18-30 years with type 1 diabetes. Each CDR3 is given with its conserved first and last residue. Each record gives: V gene, CDR3 length, clone size, D gene, J gene, CDR3 DNA, CDR3 protein. A D gene is named only where the DNA matches it firmly. Expanded clones get a size class; other rows say once, few or many, or leave the size out.

>TRBV6-1|11|few|.|TRBJ2-7
TGTGCCAGCAGTGAAGCGGGCGAGCAGTACTTC
CASSEAGEQYF
>TRBV18|15|few|.|TRBJ1-1
TGTGCCAGCTCACGATCTGGGGGATGGGGCACTGAAGCTTTCTTT
CASSRSGGWGTEAFF
>TRBV11-2|13|few|TRBD2|TRBJ2-7
TGTGCCAGCAGCCGGGACTACTCCTACGAGCAGTACTTC
CASSRDYSYEQYF
>TRBV14|13|few|.|TRBJ1-2
TGTGCCAGCAGCCAAGAATGGGCAGGCGGCTACACCTTC
CASSQEWAGGYTF
>TRBV6-6|14|few|.|TRBJ1-5
TGTGCCAGCAGATGGGACTATAGCAATCAGCCCCAGCATTTT
CASRWDYSNQPQHF
>TRBV25-1|13|.|.|TRBJ1-1
TGTGCCAGCAGTAGGCAACCGAACACTGAAGCTTTCTTT
CASSRQPNTEAFF
>TRBV7-2|13|.|.|TRBJ2-2
TGTGCCAGCAGCCAACAGGAGGCCGGGGAGCTGTTTTTT
CASSQQEAGELFF
>TRBV7-2|16|.|.|TRBJ1-2
TGTGCCAGCAGCTTAAACGCGGCTACGCCTAACTATGGCTACACCTTC
CASSLNAATPNYGYTF
>TRBV7-2|14|.|.|TRBJ2-3
TGTGCCAGCAGCTTAGACTGGCGAACAGATACGCAGTATTTT
CASSLDWRTDTQYF
>TRBV18|16|few|.|TRBJ2-3
TGTGCCAGCTCACCACCGTCAGGATTGTACGGAGATACGCAGTATTTT
CASSPPSGLYGDTQYF
>TRBV10-3|16|few|.|TRBJ2-1
TGTGCCATCAGTGAGTCGGGTCAGATAACCTACAATGAGCAGTTCTTC
CAISESGQITYNEQFF
>TRBV9|14|few|TRBD1|TRBJ2-7
TGTGCCAGCAGCGTGGGACAGGATTCCTACGAGCAGTACTTC
CASSVGQDSYEQYF
>TRBV6-4|12|few|.|TRBJ2-2
TGTGCCAGCAGACGGGACGTCGGGGAGCTGTTTTTT
CASRRDVGELFF
>TRBV7-9|13|few|.|TRBJ1-2
TGTGCCAGCAGCTTAAGCCAGGGTGAAGGCTACACCTTC
CASSLSQGEGYTF
>TRBV7-9|14|.|TRBD2|TRBJ2-3
TGTGCCAGCAGCGCGACTAGCGGCACAGATACGCAGTATTTT
CASSATSGTDTQYF
>TRBV19|14|few|.|TRBJ1-4
TGTGCCAGTACCATCACGACAGGAGATGAAAAACTGTTTTTT
CASTITTGDEKLFF
>TRBV7-9|13|once|.|TRBJ1-2
TGTGCCAGCACCTCCGGCGAGGAACAACGCTACACCTTC
CASTSGEEQRYTF
>TRBV11-2|12|few|.|TRBJ2-5
TGTGCCAGCAGCTTAGTCGCAGAGACCCAGTACTTC
CASSLVAETQYF
>TRBV7-2|14|.|TRBD2|TRBJ2-5
TGTGCCAGCAGCGAGAGGGCGGGGGAGGAGACCCAGTACTTC
CASSERAGEETQYF
>TRBV10-3|17|few|TRBD1|TRBJ2-5
TGTGCCGCCGGACAGGGCCCGAGTCGATATGGACAAGAGACCCAGTACTTC
CAAGQGPSRYGQETQYF
>TRBV19|12|few|TRBD1|TRBJ1-2
TGTGCCAGTAGTCTGGGACAGCGGGGCTACACCTTC
CASSLGQRGYTF
>TRBV10-3|14|few|.|TRBJ2-7
TGTGCCATCAGTGAAAACAGGGCTGGCTACGAGCAGTACTTC
CAISENRAGYEQYF
>TRBV19|12|.|.|TRBJ1-1
TGTGCCATTAAACTAATGGGGCCTGAAGCTTTCTTT
CAIKLMGPEAFF
>TRBV11-1|17|.|TRBD2|TRBJ2-3
TGTGCCAGCAGGGCGGTCCTCGGGACTAGCCTCACAGATACGCAGTATTTT
CASRAVLGTSLTDTQYF
>TRBV15|12|few|.|TRBJ1-5
TGTGCCACCAGCAGGTCATATCAGCCCCAGCATTTT
CATSRSYQPQHF
>TRBV28|13|.|.|TRBJ1-1
TGTGCCAGCAGTTTGCCACGGAACACTGAAGCTTTCTTT
CASSLPRNTEAFF
>TRBV4-1|16|.|.|TRBJ1-1
TGCGCCAGCAGCCAAGTGACTACCGCAGGGAACACTGAAGCTTTCTTT
CASSQVTTAGNTEAFF
>TRBV11-2|16|.|.|TRBJ2-4
TGTGCCAGCAGCGCAAGGGGGGAACTAGCCAAAAACATTCAGTACTTC
CASSARGELAKNIQYF
>TRBV7-2|15|.|TRBD1|TRBJ1-6
TGTGCCAGCAGCTCAGGACAGGGGAAGGGTTCACCCCTCCACTTT
CASSSGQGKGSPLHF
>TRBV30|11|.|.|TRBJ2-7
TGTGCCTCAAGTGGTGCCTACGAGCAGTACTTC
CASSGAYEQYF
>TRBV7-8|11|few|.|TRBJ2-7
TGTGCCAGCAGCTTTTACTACGAGCAGTACTTC
CASSFYYEQYF
>TRBV5-1|15|.|.|TRBJ2-7
TGCGCCAGCAGCTTGGAACAGGGCCCCTCCTACGAGCAGTACTTC
CASSLEQGPSYEQYF
>TRBV7-6|14|few|.|TRBJ2-5
TGTGCCAGCAGCTTACTGTGGGGGCGAGAGACCCAGTACTTC
CASSLLWGRETQYF
>TRBV19|12|.|TRBD1|TRBJ2-7
TGTGCCAGTGGGGACAGGGGCTACGAGCAGTACTTC
CASGDRGYEQYF
>TRBV10-3|15|.|TRBD2|TRBJ2-2
TGTGCCATCAGAGCGGGGGGAACGAACACCGGGGAGCTGTTTTTT
CAIRAGGTNTGELFF
>TRBV7-2|15|few|.|TRBJ1-6
TGTGCCAGCAGCTTACCCGCGGGGGGTAACTCACCCCTCCACTTT
CASSLPAGGNSPLHF
>TRBV29-1|12|.|.|TRBJ2-7
TGCAGCGTTACAGGGCTCCCAGGCGAGCAGTACTTC
CSVTGLPGEQYF
>TRBV7-8|14|few|.|TRBJ1-5
TGTGCCAGCAGCTCCCGGGACCCGAGGGGACCCCAGCATTTT
CASSSRDPRGPQHF
>TRBV5-1|14|.|TRBD1|TRBJ2-3
TGCGCCAGCAGCTTAGGGGGCCTAGGAGATACGCAGTATTTT
CASSLGGLGDTQYF
>TRBV5-6|16|.|TRBD1|TRBJ1-6
TGTGCCAGCAGCTTTGCTGGACAGGCAAATAATTCACCCCTCCACTTT
CASSFAGQANNSPLHF
>TRBV4-1|17|.|.|TRBJ1-6
TGCGCCAGCAGCCAAGAAGGGGACACGGTCCGGGGTTCACCCCTCCACTTT
CASSQEGDTVRGSPLHF
>TRBV5-1|12|few|.|TRBJ2-1
TGCGCCAGCAGCCAACAAACGAATGAGCAGTTCTTC
CASSQQTNEQFF
>TRBV11-2|15|.|.|TRBJ2-7
TGTGCCAGCAGCTTAGGTAGGGCAGTCTTATACGAGCAGTACTTC
CASSLGRAVLYEQYF
>TRBV11-1|15|.|.|TRBJ1-2
TGTGCCAGCAGCACGCTAGGGGATACTAACTATGGCTACACCTTC
CASSTLGDTNYGYTF
>TRBV5-1|15|.|.|TRBJ2-6
TGCGCCAGCAGTCGGGTCGCCCCTGGGGCCAACGTCCTGACTTTC
CASSRVAPGANVLTF
>TRBV4-1|16|few|.|TRBJ1-4
TGCGCCAGCAGCCAAGGTCCCGGCTTGGTGGTCGAAAAACTGTTTTTT
CASSQGPGLVVEKLFF